A single sample is the source of the 27 T cell receptor beta chains below, sequenced in a study of T cell clonality in common variable immunodeficiency (dated by TCRdb to 2013 to 2016). Library preparation was by the immunoSEQ multiplex PCR assay. Drawn from immuneACCESS, this table holds only the in-frame rearrangements with V and J called that TCRdb kept. Clones are partly lost; checked studies trace under half to an unresolved V gene and leave the rest unexplained. This sample was tabulated with tens of thousands of clones, among which there are no singletons. Of the sample, under 2% is held by the ten largest clones. Sequencing was carried out using peripheral blood mononuclear cells. These receptors were collected from a person aged 18 to 70 in good health.

This clone was recorded many times. The junction does not match germline at one end; this may be a read error. The read ends 3 residues before the CDR3 terminus; that terminus is restored from the germline J gene. V gene TRBV4-2 combines with J gene TRBJ2-3; 8 nucleotides match TRBD2. Germline V CDR1 and CDR2: LGHNA, YNFKEQ. CDR3 length: 18 residues. The sequenced part of the CDR3 DNA is TGCGCCAGCAGCCAAGATCGAGGAGCGGGGGTAAGGCGGGATACG. Translated, it gives CASSQDRGAGVRRDT. The full CDR3 protein is CASSQDRGAGVRRDTQYF.

The sample holds many counts of this clone. The read ends 3 residues shy of where the CDR3 ends; the end is completed using the germline J gene. The chain is built from TRBV18 and TRBJ2-2, with 8 positions matching TRBD1. The CDR3 is 17 residues long. CDR1 KGHSH and CDR2 LQKENI come from the germline V gene. After removal of 2 bases from V and 0 bases from J, the junction contained 5 bases not matched to a gene. The CDR3 sequence: CASSPVRTGSNTGELFF. The covered CDR3 bases are TGTGCCAGCTCACCAGTCCGGACAGGGTCGAACACCGGGGAG.

In its sample, this clone was seen many times. The DNA read from the CDR3 is TGCAGCGTTGACAGGGCGGGGGAGACC. Translated, it gives CSVDRAGET. The full CDR3 is CSVDRAGETQYF. The chain uses TRBV29-1 and TRBJ2-5, with D perhaps TRBD2 (6 bases). The read finishes 3 residues shy of the CDR3 end, and the germline J gene is used to complete it. The length of the CDR3 is 12 residues. The germline V and J ends were trimmed by 3 bases and 5 bases, with 10 bases remaining between them. CDR1 and CDR2 from the germline V gene are SQVTM and ANQGSEA.

As concerns this clone: The DNA ends 3 residues before the CDR3 does, and the rest of the CDR3 is filled in from the germline J gene. The chain couples TRBV2 to TRBJ1-2; D perhaps matches TRBD1 (5 bases). CDR3 length: 15 amino acids. Germline values: CDR1 SNHLY, CDR2 FYNNEI. Trimming stripped 0 bases from V and 7 bases from J, with 15 bases between. The part of the CDR3 DNA that was read is TGTGCCAGCAGTGAAGCGGAACGGGGGAGAGTTGGC. The encoded protein is CASSEAERGRVG. In full, the CDR3 is CASSEAERGRVGYTF. The full variable domain, with the rest looked up from reference TRBV2 and TRBJ1-2, is EPEVTQTPSHQVTQMGQEVILRCVPISNHLYFYWYRQILGQKVEFLVSFYNNEISEKSEIFDDQFSVERPDGSNFTLKIRSTKLEDSAMYFCASSEAERGRVGYTFGSGTRLTVV.

This clone was observed at least ten times. The read comes to an end 3 residues before the CDR3 does, leaving the germline J gene to fill in the end. This sequence joins TRBV20-1 and TRBJ2-4; 11 bases align to TRBD2. The CDR3 runs to 19 residues. Germline lookup yields CDR1 DFQATT and CDR2 SNEGSKA (reference sequence). Trimming at V came to 0 bases and at J to 1 base, leaving 11 bases not matched to a gene. The CDR3 protein is CSARDPGLAGGGAKNIQYF. The CDR3 bases that were read are TGCAGTGCTAGAGACCCCGGACTAGCGGGTGGTGGGGCCAAAAACATT.

This clone was found many times. The CDR3 bases that were read are TGTGCCAGTAGTATAGGGGTCGGGATGGGACAGCCGAACACTGAA. This translates into CASSIGVGMGQPNTE. The CDR3 in full is CASSIGVGMGQPNTEAFF. The genes are TRBV19 and TRBJ1-1; TRBD1 aligns across 7 bases. The observed sequence ends 3 residues before the CDR3 terminus, with the missing tail filled in from the germline J gene. With V trimmed by 1 base and J by 1 base, 12 bases remained unmatched. The CDR3 is 18 amino acids. Germline V lookup: CDR1 LNHDA, CDR2 SQIVND (reference sequence).

This clone was picked up many times. Read data end 3 residues before the CDR3 end; the end is taken from the germline J gene. The chain recombines TRBV7-3 with TRBJ2-7, with TRBD2 matching over 7 bases. V lost 2 bases and J lost 6; bases outside the gene matches: 4. Germline V CDR1 and CDR2: SGHTA, FQGTGA. The CDR3 has 13 amino acids. CDR3 sequence reads: CASSLVASGEQYF. CDR3 DNA, as far as it was read: TGTGCCAGCAGCTTAGTTGCTAGCGGCGAG.

Points on this clone: The read terminates 3 residues before the CDR3 end, so the remaining end is supplied by the germline J gene. This chain connects TRBV19 to TRBJ1-2; 7 nucleotides agree with TRBD1. CDR1 and CDR2 (germline): LNHDA, SQIVND (reference sequence). This CDR3 region has 17 residues. The V and J ends lost 7 bases and 6 bases, in that order; junction bases with no gene match: 20. CDR3 DNA (partial): TGTGCCAGTAACCTCCAGGGGGGAGACAGGGAGGTCGATGGC. It specifies CASNLQGGDREVDG. The whole CDR3 reads CASNLQGGDREVDGYTF.

This clone was recorded at least ten times. The read terminates 3 residues ahead of where the CDR3 ends, so the germline J gene completes it. The rearrangement uses TRBV5-1 and TRBJ2-1, with 11 bases lining up with TRBD1. CDR1 and CDR2 (germline): SGHRS, YFSETQ. Losses at the gene ends were 4 bases for V and 9 bases for J; bases not matched to a gene: 6. The CDR3 sequence is 14 residues long. The CDR3 bases that were read are TGCGCCAGCAGCCTGGGACAGGGGGAAGGTGAG. It specifies CASSLGQGEGE. The full CDR3 protein reads CASSLGQGEGEQFF.

This clone was observed at least ten times. The read finishes 3 residues shy of the CDR3 end, and the germline J gene is used to complete it. The V and J genes are TRBV5-1 and TRBJ2-3; TRBD1 might be the D (6 bases). The ends were cut back, 0 bases at V and 4 bases at J, with 9 bases in the middle. The CDR3 has 14 amino acids. Germline V gives CDR1 SGHRS, CDR2 YFSETQ. The CDR3 DNA, read in part, is TGCGCCAGCAGCTTGGGGACAGCCTCAGATACG. This codes for CASSLGTASDT. From start to end, the CDR3 is CASSLGTASDTQYF.

This clone appeared many times. The read ends 3 residues shy of where the CDR3 ends; the end is completed using the germline J gene. The chain couples TRBV18 to TRBJ2-1; perhaps TRBD2 as D (6 bases). Trimming shortened V by 0 bases and J by 7 bases, and 16 bases separated the two germline ends. Per germline, CDR1 KGHSH and CDR2 LQKENI. The CDR3 runs 16 residues. This CDR3 reads CASSPPLARLGNEQFF. The CDR3 DNA, read in part, is TGTGCCAGCTCACCACCGCTAGCGCGCCTCGGAAATGAG.

This clone was observed many times. The read comes to an end 3 residues before the CDR3 does, leaving the germline J gene to fill in the end. The genes are TRBV6-2 or TRBV6-3 and TRBJ2-1; 9 bases fit TRBD2. J lost 5 bases, V lost 6 bases, and 8 bases had no gene match. From germline, CDR1 is MNHEY and CDR2 SVGEGT. The CDR3 contains 15 residues. The CDR3 region is CASRLGTSNNNEQFF. The CDR3 bases that were read are TGTGCCAGCAGACTTGGGACTAGCAACAACAATGAG.

This clone was seen repeatedly, ten times or more. The read stops 3 residues short of the end of the CDR3; the missing end is completed from the germline J gene. This rearrangement joins TRBV20-1 to TRBJ2-3; TRBD2 matches 7 bases. The CDR3 consists of 15 residues. Germline CDR1 reads DFQATT; CDR2 reads SNEGSKA (reference sequence). CDR3 region: CSARLAERIQETQYF. Partial CDR3 DNA: TGCAGTGCACGCCTAGCGGAGAGAATCCAAGAGACG.

In its sample, this clone was seen a few times. With the read ending 3 residues before the CDR3 end, the germline J gene is used to fill in that end. V is TRBV7-8 and J is TRBJ1-1, with 7 bases matching TRBD1. Trimming removed 6 bases from V and 2 bases from J; junction bases left unmatched: 9. The V gene's germline CDR1 is SGHVS and CDR2 FQNEAQ. This CDR3 region has 15 residues. The DNA read from the CDR3 is TGTGCCAGCAGTCGGACCGGGACAGACAACACTGAA. Its translation is CASSRTGTDNTE. The complete CDR3 reads CASSRTGTDNTEAFF.

This clone was observed at least ten times. With the read ending 3 residues before the CDR3 end, the germline J gene is used to fill in that end. The chain couples TRBV5-1 to TRBJ2-5; D uncertain. The ends were cut back, 0 bases at V and 3 bases at J, with 9 bases in the middle. CDR3 length: 14 residues. The germline gives CDR1 SGHRS, CDR2 YFSETQ. The CDR3 here is CASSLGLLKETQYF. Incomplete CDR3 DNA: TGCGCCAGCAGCTTGGGACTGCTGAAAGAGACC.

As for this clone: The DNA ends 3 residues before the CDR3 does, and the rest of the CDR3 is filled in from the germline J gene. The chain employs TRBV19 and TRBJ2-3, with D possibly being TRBD1 or TRBD2 (6 bases each). The CDR3 totals 14 residues. The germline V gene has CDR1 LNHDA and CDR2 SQIVND (reference sequence). CDR3 region: CASSIGGGQETQYF. The CDR3 DNA, read in part, is TGTGCCAGTAGTATCGGAGGGGGTCAAGAGACG.

This clone was counted at least ten times. The read is 3 residues too short to cover the CDR3 end, so that end is filled in from the germline J gene. The chain joins TRBV5-1 to TRBJ2-5, with a weak D call TRBD2 (5 bases). Germline-derived CDR1 and CDR2 are SGHRS and YFSETQ. Trimming removed 4 bases at V and 5 bases at J, with 15 bases between. The CDR3 runs 14 residues. The CDR3 protein is CASSARTAPETQYF. CDR3 bases read: TGCGCCAGCAGCGCCAGGACTGCCCCGGAGACC.

This clone showed up just a few times. Read sequence stops 3 residues before the CDR3 end, and the germline J gene provides the missing end. The gene calls are TRBV7-9 and TRBJ1-2, with TRBD1 matching 7 bases. The CDR3 is 15 residues long. The germline V gene encodes CDR1 SEHNR and CDR2 FQNEAQ (reference sequence). The part of the CDR3 DNA that was read is TGTGCCAGCAGCTCACCCCGACAGGGTGCCCACGAC. Translating it yields CASSSPRQGAHD. The full CDR3 protein is CASSSPRQGAHDYTF.

This clone is labeled as large. The DNA ends 3 residues before the CDR3 does, and the rest of the CDR3 is filled in from the germline J gene. The V and J genes are TRBV6-2 or TRBV6-3 and TRBJ2-7; TRBD1 might be the D (6 bases). Trimming left V 0 bases short and J 0 bases short, with 6 bases between. Per the germline V gene, CDR1 is MNHEY and CDR2 is SVGEGT. The CDR3 contains 14 residues. CDR3 DNA (partial): TGTGCCAGCAGTTACTCGGACAGCTCCTACGAG. Translated: CASSYSDSSYE. The whole CDR3 region reads CASSYSDSSYEQYF.

This clone appeared many times. The observed sequence ends 3 residues before the CDR3 terminus, with the missing tail filled in from the germline J gene. This sequence joins TRBV20-1 and TRBJ2-1; 14 bases align to TRBD2. This CDR3 has 19 residues. Germline lookup yields CDR1 DFQATT and CDR2 SNEGSKA (reference sequence). V trimming: 4 bases; J trimming: 8 bases; junction bases outside the gene matches: 19. CDR3 protein: CSAISGGGLAGASTDEQFF. The DNA read from the CDR3 is TGCAGTGCTATTTCCGGAGGGGGACTAGCGGGAGCGAGTACCGATGAG.

This clone turned up a few times. The read gets to within 3 residues of the CDR3 end, and the germline J gene fills in the rest. The chain couples TRBV2 to TRBJ1-1, with D tentatively TRBD1 (6 bases). Germline CDR1 reads SNHLY; CDR2 reads FYNNEI. The V end was cut by 1 base, the J end by 3 bases, with 21 bases between. The CDR3 is 18 amino acids. Partial CDR3 DNA: TGTGCCAGCAGTGAAGGACACACGGGGTTAGCAGGGGACACTGAA. It encodes CASSEGHTGLAGDTE. The complete CDR3 protein is CASSEGHTGLAGDTEAFF.

The sample holds many counts of this clone. The CDR3 extends 3 residues past the end of the read, so its final part is completed from the germline J gene. The chain has TRBV30 and TRBJ2-1; the D gene is possibly TRBD2 (5 bases). The CDR3 extends over 12 amino acids. V gave up 5 bases and J gave up 3 bases, with 8 bases separating them. Germline V gives CDR1 GTSNPN, CDR2 SVGIG (reference sequence). The CDR3 spells CAWEGFYNEQFF. Incomplete CDR3 DNA: TGTGCCTGGGAGGGCTTCTACAATGAG.

At least ten counts were recorded for this clone. One junction end does not reproduce the germline sequence, and a read error may be involved. CDR3 region: CASSDGAGGPETQYF. Partial CDR3 DNA: TGTGCCAGCAGTGACGGAGCGGGAGGGCCAGAGACG. The chain links TRBV6-4 to TRBJ2-3; TRBD2 matches 10 bases. The DNA ends 3 residues before the CDR3 does, and the rest of the CDR3 is filled in from the germline J gene. Germline V gene sequence: CDR1 MRHNA, CDR2 SNTAGT. The CDR3 totals 15 residues.

This clone was recorded at least ten times. Read sequence stops 3 residues before the CDR3 end, and the germline J gene provides the missing end. This sequence joins TRBV20-1 and TRBJ2-5; TRBD1 is a possible D gene (8 bases). This CDR3 is built from 19 residues. Looked up from germline, CDR1 is DFQATT and CDR2 is SNEGSKA (reference sequence). The ends were cut back, 4 bases at V and 2 bases at J, with 29 bases in the middle. The CDR3 loop reads CSATNPRERTGREQETQYF. The sequenced part of the CDR3 DNA is TGCAGTGCTACTAACCCCCGCGAACGGACAGGGAGGGAACAAGAGACC.

The sample holds many counts of this clone. The read falls 3 residues short of the CDR3 end, and the missing part is taken from the germline J gene. Other DNA sequences in this sample translate to the same CDR3. The chain combines TRBV30 with TRBJ1-3; D is unclear. The V gene lost 0 bases and the J gene lost 2 bases, with 8 bases spanning the gap. The CDR3 totals 14 residues. In germline, CDR1 is GTSNPN, CDR2 SVGIG (reference sequence). CDR3: CAWSVGDPGNTIYF. Partial CDR3 DNA: TGTGCCTGGAGTGTCGGGGATCCTGGAAACACC.

This clone was observed many times. The read terminates 3 residues before the CDR3 end, so the remaining end is supplied by the germline J gene. The chain links TRBV2 to TRBJ1-4; no clear D. V dropped 9 bases and J dropped 0 bases, with 14 bases sitting between them. Germline V gene sequence: CDR1 SNHLY, CDR2 FYNNEI. The CDR3 has 15 residues. CDR3 DNA (partial): TGTGCCAGTAAGGTTCAGGTTGCAACTAATGAAAAA. This codes for CASKVQVATNEK. The entire CDR3 reads CASKVQVATNEKLFF. The full variable domain, with the rest looked up from reference TRBV2 and TRBJ1-4, is EPEVTQTPSHQVTQMGQEVILRCVPISNHLYFYWYRQILGQKVEFLVSFYNNEISEKSEIFDDQFSVERPDGSNFTLKIRSTKLEDSAMYFCASKVQVATNEKLFFGSGTQLSVL.

This clone appeared many times. With the read ending 3 residues before the CDR3 end, the germline J gene is used to fill in that end. V gene TRBV11-3 combines with J gene TRBJ2-3; 9 bases are shared with TRBD1. After removal of 5 bases from V and 5 bases from J, the junction contained 8 bases not matched to a gene. Germline V gives CDR1 SGHNT, CDR2 YENEEA. The CDR3 runs 15 residues. CDR3 loop: CASSINRGPKDTQYF. The CDR3 DNA, read in part, is TGTGCCAGCAGCATTAACAGGGGGCCGAAAGATACG. The full variable domain, completed using reference TRBV11-3 and TRBJ2-3, is EAGVVQSPRYKIIEKKQPVAFWCNPISGHNTLYWYLQNLGQGPELLIRYENEEAVDDSQLPKDRFSAERLKGVDSTLKIQPAELGDSAVYLCASSINRGPKDTQYFGPGTRLTVL.